Below, 30 T cell receptor beta chains from the same sample are listed, as sequenced in a study of T cell responses to AZD1222 COVID-19 vaccine. The table came from immunoSEQ multiplex PCR; TCRdb's copy has only in-frame clones and leaves some out. The sample has approximately 97,000 clones, roughly nine tenths seen once. This specimen was peripheral blood, taken on day 0 of AZD1222 vaccination. These receptor sequences come from an adult in good health.

J is TRBJ1-5 and V is TRBV2; the D gene is possibly TRBD1 (5 bases). Germline CDR1 is SNHLY and CDR2 is FYNNEI. Between the trimmed V and J ends, which lost 3 bases and 9 bases, there was a span of 18 bases. This CDR3 has 15 amino acids. The CDR3 sequence is CASSESAGGGRPQHF. As DNA, the CDR3 is TGTGCCAGCAGTGAGAGCGCGGGCGGGGGAAGGCCCCAGCATTTT.

This chain uses TRBV24-1 with TRBJ1-2; D unresolved. Per germline, CDR1 KGHDR and CDR2 SFDVKD. V was cut by 3 bases and J by 0 bases, with 4 bases left in between. This CDR3 has 13 residues. CDR3 DNA sequence: TGTGCCACCAGTGATGGATCTAACTATGGCTACACCTTC. Translated: CATSDGSNYGYTF.

The chain recombines TRBV7-3 with TRBJ2-2, with 11 bases matching TRBD2. Germline lookup yields CDR1 SGHTA and CDR2 FQGTGA. Trimming took 1 base from V and 5 from J; bases not matched to a gene: 6. The CDR3 loop spans 17 amino acids. The CDR3 here is CASSLILAGAGTGELFF. The CDR3 nucleotides read TGTGCCAGCAGCTTAATACTAGCGGGAGCGGGAACCGGGGAGCTGTTTTTT.

The genes are TRBV19 and TRBJ2-7, with 7 bases identical to TRBD2. The ends lost 4 bases at V and 5 bases at J; junction bases unmatched: 2. The CDR3 extends over 12 amino acids. The germline V gene encodes CDR1 LNHDA and CDR2 SQIVND (reference sequence). CDR3 nucleotides: TGTGCCAGTAGTAAAGCGGGACACGAGCAGTACTTC. This encodes CASSKAGHEQYF.

The CDR3 here is CASSLSRDRGLHYGYTF. CDR3 in DNA: TGTGCCAGCAGCTTATCTCGGGACAGGGGGCTTCACTATGGCTACACCTTC. The chain links TRBV7-2 to TRBJ1-2; 12 nucleotides match TRBD1. CDR1 and CDR2 (germline): SGHTA, FQGNSA. V shed 2 bases and J 3 bases; nucleotides not matched to a gene: 7. This CDR3 comprises 17 residues.

This clone came up a few times. This rearrangement joins TRBV3-1 (or the pseudogene TRBV3-2) to TRBJ2-7; 9 bases line up with TRBD1. The CDR3 loop spans 14 amino acids. V was clipped by 3 bases and J by 6 bases; unmatched bases: 6. Per germline, CDR1 LGHDT and CDR2 YNNKEL (reference sequence). The CDR3 bases are TGTGCCAGCAGCCAGGCCAACAGGGGGCGCGAGCAGTACTTC. Amino acid sequence: CASSQANRGREQYF.

The gene calls are TRBV11-3 and TRBJ2-1; 13 bases map to TRBD2. V lost 5 bases to trimming and J lost 4 bases; unmatched junction nucleotides: 5. This CDR3 has 16 amino acids. CDR1 is SGHNT and CDR2 is YENEEA in the germline V gene. The CDR3 spells CASSVGTSGVYNEQFF. In DNA, the CDR3 is TGTGCCAGCAGCGTCGGGACTAGCGGGGTTTACAATGAGCAGTTCTTC.

The chain employs TRBV3-1 (or the pseudogene TRBV3-2) and TRBJ1-6; D gene uncertain. The CDR3 has 14 residues. Germline CDR1 and CDR2: LGHDT and YNNKEL (reference sequence). Trimming pared 6 bases from V and 4 bases from J, leaving 10 bases between. CDR3: CASSRPEYNSPLHF. The CDR3 region has the DNA TGTGCCAGCAGTCGTCCAGAGTATAATTCACCCCTCCACTTT.

This chain uses TRBV7-9 with TRBJ1-1; D uncertain. The length of the CDR3 is 12 residues. Germline-derived CDR1 and CDR2 are SEHNR and FQNEAQ (reference sequence). Trimming shortened V by 4 bases and J by 5 bases, and 8 bases separated the two germline ends. CDR3 in amino acids: CASSWPGTEAFF. The DNA of the CDR3 is TGTGCCAGCAGCTGGCCGGGGACTGAAGCTTTCTTT.

The chain is built from TRBV3-1 (or the pseudogene TRBV3-2) and TRBJ2-2; D is uncertain. Germline V gene data show CDR1 as LGHDT and CDR2 as YNNKEL (reference sequence). The CDR3 loop spans 14 amino acids. Deletions cut 4 bases from V and 4 bases from J, with 10 bases between. This CDR3 reads CASSLQFGTGELFF. CDR3 nucleotides: TGTGCCAGCAGCCTTCAGTTCGGCACCGGGGAGCTGTTTTTT.

Only a few counts were recorded for this clone. The CDR3 DNA follows: TGTGCAAGTACAATAGACAGGGTCACCTACGAGCAGTACTTC. Translated, it gives CASTIDRVTYEQYF. The chain couples TRBV12-2 to TRBJ2-7; the table's TRBD1 call for D was not verified on the DNA. TRBV12-2 constitutes a pseudogene. This CDR3 is built from 14 residues.

The chain recombines TRBV30 with TRBJ1-6; D unclear. Germline loops: CDR1 GTSNPN, CDR2 SVGIG (reference sequence). The germline V and J ends were trimmed by 0 bases and 2 bases, with 11 bases remaining between them. The CDR3 covers 16 residues. CDR3 region: CAWSVPSRPYNSPLHF. The CDR3 bases are TGTGCCTGGAGTGTACCTTCGAGGCCCTATAATTCACCCCTCCACTTT.

This chain links TRBV9 with TRBJ1-4; D perhaps matches TRBD1 (6 bases). Per the germline V gene, CDR1 is SGDLS and CDR2 is YYNGEE. This CDR3 contains 14 residues. Trimming cost V 4 bases and J 3 bases, with 10 bases left between them. CDR3 region: CASSTGTSNEKLFF. The CDR3 DNA sequence: TGTGCCAGCAGCACCGGGACATCTAATGAAAAACTGTTTTTT.

This clone was detected only once. This chain connects TRBV7-9 to TRBJ1-6; D unclear. The CDR3 extends over 14 amino acids. Trimming cost V 1 base and J 7 bases, with 8 bases left between them. The V gene's germline CDR1 is SEHNR and CDR2 FQNEAQ (reference sequence). The CDR3: CASSLDPRNSPLHF. CDR3 DNA: TGTGCCAGCAGCTTAGATCCCAGGAATTCACCCCTCCACTTT.

This rearrangement joins TRBV5-1 to TRBJ1-3, with 8 bases lining up with TRBD1. V dropped 8 bases and J dropped 0; count of bases not matched to a gene: 7. Per germline, CDR1 SGHRS and CDR2 YFSETQ. The CDR3 runs to 15 residues. In DNA form, the CDR3 reads TGCGCCAGGCCGATGCAGGGGGCCTCTGGAAACACCATATATTTT. It encodes CARPMQGASGNTIYF.

The chain is built from TRBV4-3 and TRBJ2-5; D uncertain. CDR3 length: 15 residues. V dropped 0 bases and J dropped 1 base, with 9 bases sitting between them. Germline CDR1 is LGHNA and CDR2 is YSLEER. Here the CDR3 reads CASSQDIATQETQYF. DNA for the CDR3: TGCGCCAGCAGCCAAGATATAGCTACCCAAGAGACCCAGTACTTC.

This clone was found once. The chain is built from TRBV4-1 and TRBJ1-6, with D hard to call. Germline V CDR1 and CDR2: MGHRA, YSYEKL. Trimming removed 5 bases from V and 0 bases from J, with 17 bases in between. The CDR3 sequence is 18 residues long. In nucleotides, the CDR3 is TGCGCCAGCAGCACCCTGCCAGCTGAGAGCTCCTATAATTCACCCCTCCACTTT. It yields the protein CASSTLPAESSYNSPLHF.

The CDR3 is CASSFLPRATYSYEQYF. The DNA of the CDR3 is TGTGCCAGCAGTTTTCTCCCGCGCGCAACTTACTCCTACGAGCAGTACTTC. The chain links TRBV27 to TRBJ2-7; D is unclear. Germline assignment: CDR1 MNHEY and CDR2 SMNVEV (reference sequence). CDR3 length: 17 residues. V gave up 3 bases and J gave up 0 bases, with 18 bases separating them.

The CDR3 protein is CASRQKFPILPGGTEAFF. CDR3 nucleotides: TGCGCCAGCAGACAAAAATTCCCGATATTACCGGGAGGCACTGAAGCTTTCTTT. This chain connects TRBV4-1 to TRBJ1-1; no firm D call. The CDR3 extends over 18 amino acids. Germline V gene sequence: CDR1 MGHRA, CDR2 YSYEKL. V lost 6 bases and J lost 4, with 27 bases in between.

The CDR3: CASSYVQGSSGNTIYF. The CDR3 DNA is TGTGCCAGCAGTTACGTGCAGGGGAGCTCTGGAAACACCATATATTTT. The chain couples TRBV6-5 to TRBJ1-3, with D possibly TRBD1 on 6 matching bases. The germline V and J ends were trimmed by 2 bases and 0 bases, with 11 bases remaining between them. The CDR3 loop spans 16 amino acids. Germline V gene lookup returns CDR1 MNHEY and CDR2 SVGAGI.

V is TRBV5-6 and J is TRBJ2-7, with D hard to call. The ends were cut back, 0 bases at V and 3 bases at J, with 7 bases in the middle. Germline CDR1 is SGHDT and CDR2 is YYEEEE. The CDR3 spans 13 residues. The CDR3 DNA sequence: TGTGCCAGCAGCTTGGACACAGTCTACGAGCAGTACTTC. The encoded protein is CASSLDTVYEQYF.

Notes on this clone: A read error may produce the germline difference seen at one junction end. The J gene is TRBJ2-1, the V gene TRBV12-5, with 7 bases identical to TRBD1. This CDR3 contains 15 residues. Germline lookup yields CDR1 LGHNT and CDR2 FRNRAP. CDR3 sequence (DNA): TGTGCTAGTGGTTTATCCGGGACAGTCTACAGTGAGCAGTTCTTC. It yields the protein CASGLSGTVYSEQFF.

V gene TRBV6-2 or TRBV6-3 combines with J gene TRBJ1-5, with D possibly TRBD1 on 6 matching bases. Trimming shortened V by 2 bases and J by 7 bases, and 9 bases separated the two germline ends. Germline values: CDR1 MNHEY, CDR2 SVGEGT. CDR3 length: 13 residues. The CDR3 loop reads CASSYGRGQPQHF. The CDR3 coding sequence is TGTGCCAGCAGTTACGGGAGGGGGCAGCCCCAGCATTTT.

The chain's CDR3 is CASSQGGVGELFF. The CDR3 DNA follows: TGTGCCAGCAGCCAAGGCGGGGTCGGGGAGCTGTTTTTT. The V and J genes are TRBV3-1 (or the pseudogene TRBV3-2) and TRBJ2-2, with a tentative D call TRBD2 (6 bases). CDR3 length: 13 amino acids. Per the germline V gene, CDR1 is LGHDT and CDR2 is YNNKEL (reference sequence). Trimming shortened V by 1 base and J by 7 bases, and 7 bases separated the two germline ends.

This chain joins TRBV6-5 and TRBJ2-7; D is uncertain. The germline V gene has CDR1 MNHEY and CDR2 SVGAGI. V gave up 4 bases and J gave up 0 bases, with 10 bases separating them. The CDR3 sequence is 14 residues long. DNA for the CDR3: TGTGCCAGCAGTTCCAGCGTCTACTCCTACGAGCAGTACTTC. Protein product: CASSSSVYSYEQYF.

The chain is built from TRBV19 and TRBJ1-3, with TRBD1 as a possible D gene (6 bases). Between the trimmed V and J ends, which lost 6 bases and 0 bases, there was a span of 12 bases. This CDR3 spans 15 amino acids. CDR1 and CDR2 (germline): LNHDA, SQIVND (reference sequence). The CDR3 loop is CASSSTGISGNTIYF. The CDR3 bases are TGTGCCAGTAGCTCTACAGGGATCTCTGGAAACACCATATATTTT.

Here the CDR3 reads CASSEGVRQPQHF. The CDR3 DNA reads TGTGCCAGTAGTGAAGGGGTGCGTCAGCCCCAGCATTTT. The J gene is TRBJ1-5, the V gene TRBV19; D might be TRBD1 (5 bases). V lost 5 bases and J lost 6, with 11 bases in between. Germline-derived CDR1 and CDR2 are LNHDA and SQIVND (reference sequence). CDR3 length: 13 residues.

This clone showed up just a few times. The CDR3 DNA is TGTGCCAGCAACCAATGGGACGGGAATTCACCCCTCCACTTT. Amino acid sequence: CASNQWDGNSPLHF. This chain connects TRBV2 to TRBJ1-6; maybe TRBD1 (5 bases). Germline-derived CDR1 and CDR2 are SNHLY and FYNNEI. The CDR3 has 14 residues. V shed 7 bases and J shed 7 bases, with 14 bases lying between them.

The chain recombines TRBV18 with TRBJ1-6; a possible D gene is TRBD1 (5 bases). V shed 2 bases and J shed 5 bases, with 10 bases lying between them. The CDR3 contains 15 residues. Per germline, CDR1 KGHSH and CDR2 LQKENI. CDR3 DNA: TGTGCCAGCTCACCAGTCGAGACAGATAATTCACCCCTCCACTTT. It specifies CASSPVETDNSPLHF.

This rearrangement joins TRBV7-2 to TRBJ2-3, with 9 bases lining up with TRBD2. Per germline, CDR1 SGHTA and CDR2 FQGNSA. The J segment lost 2 bases and the V segment lost 5 bases, leaving 11 bases of the junction unmatched. The CDR3 is made up of 17 amino acids. CDR3 in DNA: TGTGCCAGCAGCACCCTGGCGGGACTAGCAGCCACAGATACGCAGTATTTT. Translating gives CASSTLAGLAATDTQYF.